The 17 T cell receptor beta chains below all came from one sample that was sequenced in a study of cytomegalovirus exposure and HLA in healthy donors. A multiplex PCR was run with 60 Vbeta primers and 13 Jbeta primers. Assay used: immunoSEQ multiplex PCR; TCRdb lists only in-frame clones, some missing. The sample gives 200,000 to 300,000 clones, 82% of which show up once; 5.4% is in the top ten. The source material was PBMCs. The receptors here all came from a woman aged 35 to 49 in good health and CMV-seropositive.

The table lists this clone with a few counts. The chain carries TRBV11-3 and TRBJ2-7, with D possibly being TRBD2 (6 bases). This CDR3 region has 14 residues. From germline, CDR1 is SGHNT and CDR2 YENEEA. V shed 0 bases and J shed 0 bases, with 6 bases lying between them. The CDR3 reads CASSLDGSSYEQYF. DNA of the CDR3: TGTGCCAGCAGCTTAGACGGGAGCTCCTACGAGCAGTACTTC.

This chain links TRBV9 with TRBJ1-3; D might be TRBD1 (5 bases). Trimming shortened V by 6 bases and J by 4 bases, and 14 bases separated the two germline ends. The germline gives CDR1 SGDLS, CDR2 YYNGEE. This CDR3 is 14 amino acids long. This CDR3 is CASNTWGEGNTIYF. CDR3 in DNA: TGTGCCAGCAACACATGGGGGGAGGGAAACACCATATATTTT.

This clone has only a few counts. This chain uses TRBV4-2 with TRBJ1-1; perhaps TRBD1 as D (6 bases). Germline-derived CDR1 and CDR2 are LGHNA and YNFKEQ. V was pared by 1 base and J by 10 bases, with 22 bases between. This CDR3 has 16 amino acids. The CDR3 sequence: CASSQGGNRDQGGAFF. CDR3 DNA sequence: TGTGCCAGCAGCCAAGGGGGCAACAGGGATCAAGGTGGAGCTTTCTTT.

The chain has TRBV28 and TRBJ1-2; possibly TRBD1 for D (6 bases). Germline assignment: CDR1 MDHEN and CDR2 SYDVKM. This CDR3 has 15 residues. V shed 8 bases and J shed 4 bases, with 20 bases lying between them. The CDR3 loop reads CASRAGGRLGYGYTF. CDR3 sequence (DNA): TGTGCCAGCCGGGCGGGGGGGCGGTTGGGCTATGGCTACACCTTC.

J is TRBJ2-1 and V is TRBV7-9; 9 positions match TRBD2. Trimming removed 5 bases from V and 4 bases from J; junction bases left unmatched: 12. Per germline, CDR1 SEHNR and CDR2 FQNEAQ (reference sequence). This CDR3 contains 17 residues. CDR3 loop: CASSPPGLAGTYNEQFF. As DNA, the CDR3 is TGTGCCAGCAGCCCCCCTGGGCTAGCGGGGACTTACAATGAGCAGTTCTTC.

This chain joins TRBV19 and TRBJ1-5; D uncertain. The CDR3 has 13 amino acids. Germline lookup yields CDR1 LNHDA and CDR2 SQIVND (reference sequence). Trimming removed 6 bases from V and 3 bases from J, with 9 bases in between. Written as DNA, the CDR3 is TGTGCCAGTAGGCTAGAATTCAATCAGCCCCAGCATTTT. Its translation is CASRLEFNQPQHF.

This rearrangement joins TRBV30 to TRBJ1-4; 9 bases align to TRBD1. V was clipped by 1 base and J by 4 bases; unmatched bases: 4. Germline V gives CDR1 GTSNPN, CDR2 SVGIG (reference sequence). This CDR3 comprises 15 residues. CDR3: CAWSAGQGHNEKLFF. CDR3 coding DNA: TGTGCCTGGAGTGCAGGACAGGGGCATAATGAAAAACTGTTTTTT.

This chain connects TRBV6-1 to TRBJ2-7, with a possible D match to TRBD1 (5 bases). CDR3 length: 16 amino acids. Deletions cut 3 bases from V and 2 bases from J, with 17 bases between. Per germline, CDR1 MNHNS and CDR2 SASEGT. The CDR3 reads CASSDPASTGTYEQYF. The CDR3 DNA is TGTGCCAGCAGTGATCCTGCTTCAACAGGAACCTACGAGCAGTACTTC.

The chain is built from TRBV7-9 and TRBJ2-3, with TRBD1 matching 7 bases. Germline V CDR1 and CDR2: SEHNR, FQNEAQ (reference sequence). Germline trimming cut 5 bases from V and 0 bases from J; bases unmatched to any gene: 5. The CDR3 sequence is 15 residues long. CDR3 sequence: CASSVTGVSTDTQYF. CDR3 nucleotide sequence: TGTGCCAGCAGCGTAACAGGGGTGAGCACAGATACGCAGTATTTT.

The V call is TRBV7-3, the J call TRBJ1-5; D remains unclear. The CDR3 length is 15 residues. V lost 2 bases and J 0 bases, leaving 8 bases between the germline ends. CDR1 is SGHTA and CDR2 is FQGTGA in the germline V gene. CDR3 amino acids: CASSLDGASNQPQHF. The CDR3, as DNA: TGTGCCAGCAGCTTAGATGGAGCTAGCAATCAGCCCCAGCATTTT.

The chain is built from TRBV19 and TRBJ2-1; 10 bases align to TRBD1. The CDR3 contains 14 residues. Trimming removed 8 bases from V and 8 bases from J; junction bases left unmatched: 9. Per the germline V gene, CDR1 is LNHDA and CDR2 is SQIVND (reference sequence). CDR3 amino acids: CASRETGGMDEQFF. The CDR3 DNA reads as TGTGCCAGTCGGGAGACAGGGGGCATGGATGAGCAGTTCTTC. Drawing the rest from reference TRBV19 and TRBJ2-1, the complete variable domain is DGGITQSPKYLFRKEGQNVTLSCEQNLNHDAMYWYRQDPGQGLRLIYYSQIVNDFQKGDIAEGYSVSREKKESFPLTVTSAQKNPTAFYLCASRETGGMDEQFFGPGTRLTVL.

In its sample, this clone was seen a few times. The chain is built from TRBV19 and TRBJ2-2, with D possibly TRBD2 on 5 matching bases. Trimming stripped 3 bases from V and 3 bases from J, with 11 bases between. The CDR3 runs 15 residues. Germline CDR1 and CDR2: LNHDA and SQIVND (reference sequence). The chain's CDR3 is CASSMREPDTGELFF. The CDR3 DNA sequence: TGTGCCAGTAGTATGAGGGAGCCAGACACCGGGGAGCTGTTTTTT. The complete variable domain, with remaining parts taken from reference TRBV19 and TRBJ2-2, reads DGGITQSPKYLFRKEGQNVTLSCEQNLNHDAMYWYRQDPGQGLRLIYYSQIVNDFQKGDIAEGYSVSREKKESFPLTVTSAQKNPTAFYLCASSMREPDTGELFFGEGSRLTVL.

This sequence joins TRBV7-2 and TRBJ1-5; 8 bases fit TRBD1. In germline, CDR1 is SGHTA, CDR2 FQGNSA. Trimming cost V 5 bases and J 5 bases; bases outside gene matches: 8. The CDR3 extends over 15 amino acids. DNA of the CDR3: TGTGCCAGCAGCCCCGACGGGGGACAGGATCAGCCCCAGCATTTT. Its translation is CASSPDGGQDQPQHF.

This chain connects TRBV14 to TRBJ1-3; 7 nucleotides align to TRBD1. Trimming cost V 3 bases and J 4 bases; bases outside gene matches: 3. The germline V gene encodes CDR1 SGHDN and CDR2 FVKESK. The CDR3 loop spans 14 amino acids. This CDR3 reads CASSQRGRGNTIYF. The CDR3 DNA sequence: TGTGCCAGCAGCCAGAGGGGGCGGGGAAACACCATATATTTT.

The V gene is TRBV7-9, the J gene TRBJ2-3; maybe TRBD2 (7 bases). Trimming removed 6 bases from V and 9 bases from J, with 13 bases in between. The CDR3 is made up of 12 amino acids. The germline gives CDR1 SEHNR, CDR2 FQNEAQ (reference sequence). The CDR3 DNA is TGTGCCAGCAGGATAGGGGGGGACACGCAGTATTTT. Translating it yields CASRIGGDTQYF.

The chain combines TRBV9 with TRBJ1-4; 10 bases align to TRBD1. The CDR3 runs to 21 residues. The V gene end was trimmed by 3 bases and the J gene end by 0 bases; junction bases not matched to a gene: 17. CDR1 and CDR2 from the germline V gene are SGDLS and YYNGEE. Here the CDR3 DNA reads TGTGCCAGCAGCGCCCAGACAGGGGGCTCACAGGGCCCTTCAACTAATGAAAAACTGTTTTTT. Its translation is CASSAQTGGSQGPSTNEKLFF.

The rearrangement joins TRBV11-2 to TRBJ2-5; a weak D match, TRBD2 (5 bases). Trimming pared 5 bases from V and 4 bases from J, leaving 20 bases between. Germline V gene lookup returns CDR1 SGHAT and CDR2 FQNNGV. The CDR3 extends over 16 amino acids. Written as DNA, the CDR3 is TGTGCCAGCAGCGCCGACGGGGTCGGTGCAGGAGAGACCCAGTACTTC. Its protein is CASSADGVGAGETQYF.